Following are 14 T cell receptor beta chains from one sample sequenced in a study of blood T cells in healthy people across ages. Together with a sample-barcoded 5' primer, a J-beta primer mix was included in a second PCR lasting roughly 6 to 12 cycles. TCRdb re-analysed the 5' RACE reads in MiXCR, keeping a single row per CDR3 protein. The sample holds approximately 1,700,000 distinct CDR3 sequences, 39% seen once. The specimen sequenced was blood. The receptor source for this set is a human donor in good health.

The V call is TRBV7-2, the J call TRBJ2-3, with 7 bases identical to TRBD2. Germline lookup yields CDR1 SGHTA and CDR2 FQGNSA. After removal of 6 bases from V and 0 bases from J, the junction contained 6 bases not matched to a gene. CDR3 length: 15 residues. The CDR3 sequence is CASRSLAASTDTQYF. CDR3 DNA sequence: TGTGCCAGCAGGAGCCTAGCGGCTAGCACAGATACGCAGTATTTT.

This chain uses TRBV12-3 or TRBV12-4 with TRBJ1-2, with a weak D call TRBD1 (5 bases). This CDR3 has 11 residues. Trimming took off 8 bases at V and 8 bases at J, with 12 bases between the two ends. The CDR3: CASGYGGGYTF. For the CDR3, the DNA is TGTGCCAGCGGGTATGGGGGAGGCTACACCTTC.

The chain's CDR3 is CAWTLTLGYGYTF. The CDR3 bases are TGTGCCTGGACCCTAACACTCGGCTATGGCTACACCTTC. The J gene is TRBJ1-2, the V gene TRBV30; D uncertain. The CDR3 sequence is 13 residues long. Germline CDR1 reads GTSNPN; CDR2 reads SVGIG (reference sequence). V shed 4 bases and J shed 4 bases, with 13 bases lying between them. Combining the CDR3 with reference TRBV30 and TRBJ1-2 gives the whole variable domain SQTIHQWPATLVQPVGSPLSLECTVEGTSNPNLYWYRQAAGRGLQLLFYSVGIGQISSEVPQNLSASRPQDRQFILSSKKLLLSDSGFYLCAWTLTLGYGYTFGSGTRLTVV.

This sequence joins TRBV20-1 and TRBJ2-5; D uncertain. The CDR3 spans 17 residues. V dropped 0 bases and J dropped 3 bases, with 20 bases sitting between them. CDR1 and CDR2 from the germline V gene are DFQATT and SNEGSKA (reference sequence). The CDR3 nucleotides are TGCAGTGCTAGAGATCCCCAGGAGAAATCAGGAAAAGAGACCCAGTACTTC. Translating gives CSARDPQEKSGKETQYF.

The chain couples TRBV2 to TRBJ2-6; the D call may be TRBD1 or TRBD2 (6 bases each). Germline-derived CDR1 and CDR2 are SNHLY and FYNNEI. Trimming stripped 6 bases from V and 1 base from J, with 13 bases between. The CDR3 length is 16 residues. The CDR3 loop reads CASREGHRSGANVLTF. CDR3 nucleotide sequence: TGTGCCAGCAGGGAGGGACACCGGTCTGGGGCCAACGTCCTGACTTTC.

V gene TRBV6-2 or TRBV6-3 combines with J gene TRBJ2-1; possible D gene TRBD2, 6 bases. V was clipped by 4 bases and J by 6 bases, with 10 bases between them. The germline V gene encodes CDR1 MNHEY and CDR2 SVGEGT. This CDR3 has 13 amino acids. The CDR3 bases are TGTGCCAGCAGTTTCGGACTAATCAATGAGCAGTTCTTC. It codes for CASSFGLINEQFF.

CDR3 sequence reads: CSASRADNQPQHF. The CDR3 DNA reads as TGCAGTGCTAGTAGGGCAGACAATCAGCCCCAGCATTTT. The chain links TRBV20-1 to TRBJ1-5, with D unresolved. This CDR3 contains 13 residues. The germline V and J ends were trimmed by 3 bases and 3 bases, with 9 bases remaining between them. Looked up from germline, CDR1 is DFQATT and CDR2 is SNEGSKA (reference sequence).

As concerns this clonotype: A much larger clone differs from this one at a single base, so this may be a read error. V and J are TRBV20-1 and TRBJ2-6, with D possibly matching TRBD1 (5 bases). This CDR3 is built from 15 residues. Germline CDR1 reads DFQATT; CDR2 reads SNEGSKA (reference sequence). The CDR3 spells CGARTQTSGANVLTF. The CDR3, as DNA: TGCGGTGCTAGGACACAGACCTCTGGGGCCAACGTCCTGACTTTC.

CDR3 residues: CASSTIQGSNQPQHF. In DNA, the CDR3 is TGTGCCAGCAGTACAATACAGGGTAGCAATCAGCCCCAGCATTTT. The chain carries TRBV27 and TRBJ1-5, with D perhaps TRBD1 (6 bases). This CDR3 region has 15 residues. The V gene's germline CDR1 is MNHEY and CDR2 SMNVEV (reference sequence). V lost 5 bases and J 0 bases, leaving 11 bases between the germline ends.

There are a few counts of this clonotype. This chain connects TRBV7-3 to TRBJ1-2, with D unclear. CDR3 length: 14 amino acids. V was clipped by 0 bases and J by 8 bases, with 13 bases between them. From germline, CDR1 is SGHTA and CDR2 FQGTGA. CDR3 in amino acids: CASSLTPDAVGYTF. CDR3 in DNA: TGTGCCAGCAGCTTAACCCCCGACGCCGTCGGCTACACCTTC.

This clonotype was found many times. This sequence joins TRBV20-1 and TRBJ2-6, with D possibly being TRBD2 (6 bases). Germline V gene lookup returns CDR1 DFQATT and CDR2 SNEGSKA (reference sequence). The V gene lost 3 bases and the J gene lost 2 bases, with 14 bases spanning the gap. The CDR3 is made up of 16 amino acids. Here the CDR3 reads CSASPYGGTGANVLTF. DNA for the CDR3: TGCAGTGCTAGCCCCTATGGGGGGACTGGGGCCAACGTCCTGACTTTC.

This chain joins TRBV4-1 and TRBJ1-1; no clear D gene. Trimming took off 1 base at V and 3 bases at J, with 12 bases between the two ends. Germline assignment: CDR1 MGHRA and CDR2 YSYEKL. The CDR3 consists of 15 residues. CDR3: CASSQVHGRDTEAFF. Written as DNA, the CDR3 is TGCGCCAGCAGCCAAGTACATGGGCGCGACACTGAAGCTTTCTTT.

This clonotype has at least ten counts. The chain combines TRBV4-3 with TRBJ2-3; D is tentatively TRBD1 or TRBD2 (5 bases each). V was trimmed by 2 bases and J by 4 bases, leaving 10 bases between them. The CDR3 is 14 residues long. Germline CDR1 and CDR2: LGHNA and YSLEER. The DNA of the CDR3 is TGCGCCAGCAGCCAACTGAGGGGAGCAGATACGCAGTATTTT. The encoded protein is CASSQLRGADTQYF.

This clonotype was counted a single time. Just one base apart from a much larger clone, this may be a read error. This chain links TRBV2 with TRBJ1-1; no firm D call. This CDR3 region has 13 residues. Per the germline V gene, CDR1 is SNHLY and CDR2 is FYNNEI. V gave up 6 bases and J gave up 0 bases, with 8 bases separating them. In nucleotides, the CDR3 is TGTGCCAGCAGAGGAGACCTGAACACTGAAGCTTTCTTT. The encoded protein is CASRGDLNTEAFF.